A selection of T cell receptor beta chains follows, all from one sample in a study of cytomegalovirus exposure and HLA in healthy donors. The repertoire was sequenced with immunoSEQ multiplex PCR; TCRdb's copy has only in-frame clones and lacks some. The sample yields about 120,000 clones, about 79% seen once. The source material was PBMCs. Receptors were obtained from a man aged 30-40 years in good health and CMV-seropositive. CDR3s include the opening cysteine and the closing phenylalanine or tryptophan. Each record gives: V gene, J gene, D gene, CDR3 protein. The D gene is left open where the match is weak.

>TRBV5-6|TRBJ1-3|TRBD1
CASSPGQVTGNTIYF
>TRBV13|TRBJ2-1|NA
CASSLVLGLAYNEQFF
>TRBV9|TRBJ2-7|TRBD1
CASSVDIGTASYEQYF
>TRBV10-3|TRBJ1-1|TRBD1
CAISPGTGDRDTEAFF
>TRBV25-1|TRBJ1-1|NA
CASSIGVGAFF
>TRBV30|TRBJ2-3|NA
CACRLAHADTQYF
>TRBV6-1|TRBJ1-2|TRBD1
CASSAQQGDYGYTF
>TRBV19|TRBJ2-5|NA
CASGGGGTQYF
>TRBV19|TRBJ2-2|TRBD1
CASSSDRGTGELFF
>TRBV10-3|TRBJ1-5|TRBD1
CAITADRAQPQHF
>TRBV29-1|TRBJ2-7|NA
CSAMTGEGEQYF
>TRBV5-1|TRBJ2-3|NA
CASSLEAGGEYTQYF
>TRBV11-2|TRBJ2-3|NA
CASSSQRPTDTQYF
>TRBV15|TRBJ2-1|TRBD1
CATSRDRLYNEQFF
>TRBV7-9|TRBJ2-1|NA
CASSLGGAGGPYNEQFF
>TRBV5-6|TRBJ2-1|TRBD1
CASSLIQDRGYNEQFF
>TRBV7-2|TRBJ2-7|TRBD2
CASSLRVSGRGYEQYF
>TRBV9|TRBJ2-5|TRBD1
CASNRQGFGETQYF
>TRBV7-9|TRBJ2-5|TRBD2
CSSSLGGLAGPETQYF
>TRBV7-2|TRBJ2-5|TRBD1
CASSSGQGGRQETQYF
>TRBV18|TRBJ2-2|NA
CASSPENAGELFF
>TRBV10-2|NA|TRBD1
CASSDWVGQGMIDEQYF
>TRBV5-6|TRBJ2-7|NA
CASSLAPTGLISWYDF
>TRBV7-2|TRBJ2-1|NA
CASSLALQGDEQFF
>TRBV2|TRBJ2-2|TRBD2
CASQSSGSSGELFF
>TRBV4-1|TRBJ2-7|NA
CASSQKGGGTQYF
>TRBV19|TRBJ1-2|NA
CASSMGLAGPNYGYTF
>TRBV7-9|TRBJ1-5|TRBD1
CASSQQGNQPQHF
>TRBV28|TRBJ2-7|NA
CASSLRAGLTAYEQYF
>TRBV7-9|TRBJ2-1|NA
CASIPGGAGEQFF